The 3 T cell receptor beta chains presented below share a single source sample, sequenced in a study of blood T cell repertoires in COVID-19 (dated by TCRdb to the early 2020s). The library was made by the immunoSEQ multiplex PCR assay. Here the immuneACCESS table is served through TCRdb, limited to in-frame sequences with V and J called. Missing clones are a known gap in these copies; in checked studies unresolved V genes cover under half, and the rest lacks a known reason. This sample has 200,000 to 250,000 clones in its table, and nearly 90% of those were observed once. Less than 14% of the sample belongs to the ten largest clones. The sequenced sample consisted of PBMCs or T cells enriched from blood (not recorded which). These receptors all come from a man under 40 who had recovered from COVID-19.

This sequence joins TRBV18 and TRBJ1-2; D is unclear. V was trimmed by 5 bases and J by 8 bases, leaving 15 bases between them. The germline CDR1 and CDR2 sequences are KGHSH and LQKENI. CDR3 length equals 13 residues. CDR3 in amino acids: CASSTLNTRGYTF. DNA of the CDR3: TGTGCCAGCTCAACCCTAAATACGCGGGGCTACACCTTC.

The chain links TRBV7-2 to TRBJ2-7, with 13 bases aligning to TRBD2. The CDR3 loop spans 16 amino acids. V dropped 3 bases and J dropped 7; count of bases not matched to a gene: 9. Germline V gives CDR1 SGHTA, CDR2 FQGNSA. For the CDR3, the DNA is TGTGCCAGCAGCTTTCGGACTAGCGGGAGAGAGGGGGAGCAGTACTTC. It codes for CASSFRTSGREGEQYF.

The V gene is TRBV11-2, the J gene TRBJ2-7; 7 bases are shared with TRBD1. The CDR3 spans 15 residues. J lost 7 bases, V lost 5 bases, and 14 bases had no gene match. CDR1 SGHAT and CDR2 FQNNGV come from the germline V gene. Here the CDR3 DNA reads TGTGCCAGCAGCGCCGGACAGGCTTCCCAGAGTGAGCAGTACTTC. This gives the protein CASSAGQASQSEQYF. Based on the CDR3 plus reference TRBV11-2 and TRBJ2-7, the full variable domain is EAGVAQSPRYKIIEKRQSVAFWCNPISGHATLYWYQQILGQGPKLLIQFQNNGVVDDSQLPKDRFSAERLKGVDSTLKIQPAKLEDSAVYLCASSAGQASQSEQYFGPGTRLTVT.